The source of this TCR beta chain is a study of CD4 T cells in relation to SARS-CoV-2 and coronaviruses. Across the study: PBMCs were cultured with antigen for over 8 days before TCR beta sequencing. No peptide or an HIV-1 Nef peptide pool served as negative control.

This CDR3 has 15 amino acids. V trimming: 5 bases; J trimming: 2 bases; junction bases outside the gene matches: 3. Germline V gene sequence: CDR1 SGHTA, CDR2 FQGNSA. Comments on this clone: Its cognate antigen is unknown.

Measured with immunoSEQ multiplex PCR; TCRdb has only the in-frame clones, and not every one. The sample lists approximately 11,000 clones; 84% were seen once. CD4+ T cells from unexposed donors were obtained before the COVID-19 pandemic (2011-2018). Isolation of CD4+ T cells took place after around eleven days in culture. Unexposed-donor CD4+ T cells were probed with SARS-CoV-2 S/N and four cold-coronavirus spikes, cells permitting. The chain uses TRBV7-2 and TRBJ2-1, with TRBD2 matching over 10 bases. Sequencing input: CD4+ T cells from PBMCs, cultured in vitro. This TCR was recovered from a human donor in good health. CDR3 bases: TGTGCCAGCAGCCCTAGCGGGAGTGCCTACAATGAGCAGTTCTTC. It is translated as CASSPSGSAYNEQFF.